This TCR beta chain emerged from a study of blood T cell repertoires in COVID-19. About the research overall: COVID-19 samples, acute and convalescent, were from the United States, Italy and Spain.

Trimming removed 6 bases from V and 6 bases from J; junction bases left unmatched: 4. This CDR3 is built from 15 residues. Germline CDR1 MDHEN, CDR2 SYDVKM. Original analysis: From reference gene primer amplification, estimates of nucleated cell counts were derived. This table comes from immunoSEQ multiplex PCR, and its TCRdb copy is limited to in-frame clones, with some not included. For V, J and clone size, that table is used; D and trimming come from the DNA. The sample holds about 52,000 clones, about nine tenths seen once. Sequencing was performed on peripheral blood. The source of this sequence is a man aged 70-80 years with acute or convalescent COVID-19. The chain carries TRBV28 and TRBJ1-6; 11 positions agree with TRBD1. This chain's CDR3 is CASRRGTGGNSPLHF. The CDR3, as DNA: TGTGCCAGCAGGCGTGGGACAGGGGGTAATTCACCCCTCCACTTT. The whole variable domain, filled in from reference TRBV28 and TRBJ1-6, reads DVKVTQSSRYLVKRTGEKVFLECVQDMDHENMFWYRQDPGLGLRLIYFSYDVKMKEKGDIPEGYSVSREKKERFSLILESASTNQTSMYLCASRRGTGGNSPLHFGNGTRLTVT.